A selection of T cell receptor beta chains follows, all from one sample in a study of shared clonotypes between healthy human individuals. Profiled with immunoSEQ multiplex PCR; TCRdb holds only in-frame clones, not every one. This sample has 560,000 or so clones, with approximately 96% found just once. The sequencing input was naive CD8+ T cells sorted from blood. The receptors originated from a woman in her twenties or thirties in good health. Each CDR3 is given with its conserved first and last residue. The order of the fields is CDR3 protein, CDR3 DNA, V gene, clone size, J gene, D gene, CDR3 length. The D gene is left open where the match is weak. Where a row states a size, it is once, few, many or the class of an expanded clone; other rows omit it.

CASSHRGSNQPQHF TGTGCCAGCAGCCACAGGGGGAGCAATCAGCCCCAGCATTTT TRBV6-5 . TRBJ1-5 TRBD1 14
CASSSPRLAGRGYTDTQYF TGTGCCAGCAGCTCCCCGCGTTTGGCGGGGAGGGGATACACAGATACGCAGTATTTT TRBV7-9 . TRBJ2-3 TRBD2 19
CASSRRDRASYEQYF TGTGCCAGCAGCCGCCGGGACAGGGCGTCCTACGAGCAGTACTTC TRBV5-8 . TRBJ2-7 TRBD1 15
CASSVGSGQPQHF TGTGCCAGCAGCGTAGGGTCCGGGCAGCCCCAGCATTTT TRBV9 . TRBJ1-5 . 13
CASRIVGSYNEQFF TGTGCCAGCAGGATCGTTGGCTCCTACAATGAGCAGTTCTTC TRBV27 . TRBJ2-1 . 14
CAWDAGDTEAFF TGTGCCTGGGATGCGGGGGACACTGAAGCTTTCTTT TRBV30 . TRBJ1-1 . 12
CASSHHGLAGGDEQYF TGCGCCAGCAGCCATCATGGACTAGCGGGAGGTGACGAGCAGTACTTC TRBV4-1 . TRBJ2-7 TRBD2 16
CASSPGGYGTQYF TGTGCCAGCAGTCCAGGGGGTTACGGGACCCAGTACTTC TRBV2 . TRBJ2-5 TRBD1 13
CASSLAPNTGELFF TGTGCCAGCAGTTTGGCGCCGAACACCGGGGAGCTGTTTTTT TRBV27 . TRBJ2-2 . 14
CASSLGLGYNEQFF TGTGCCAGCAGTTTAGGACTAGGTTACAATGAGCAGTTCTTC TRBV27 . TRBJ2-1 TRBD2 14
CASSYDTPTGADTQYF TGTGCCAGCAGTTACGACACCCCGACGGGTGCAGATACGCAGTATTTT TRBV6-5 . TRBJ2-3 . 16
CASSLSGGYEQYF TGTGCCAGCAGTTTATCTGGTGGGTACGAGCAGTACTTC TRBV27 once TRBJ2-7 . 13
CASSPGLAGNGETQYF TGTGCCAGCAGCCCCGGACTAGCGGGCAACGGAGAGACCCAGTACTTC TRBV5-4 . TRBJ2-5 TRBD2 16
CASSVEGGQSGEQYF TGTGCCAGCAGCGTAGAGGGGGGACAGTCTGGCGAGCAGTACTTC TRBV9 . TRBJ2-7 . 15
CASTDPSPDTQYF TGTGCCAGCACTGACCCTTCCCCAGATACGCAGTATTTT TRBV7-9 once TRBJ2-3 . 13
CASSNQRDSYNEQFF TGTGCCAGCAGCAACCAGCGGGACTCCTACAATGAGCAGTTCTTC TRBV21-1 . TRBJ2-1 . 15
CASSLGETNGYTF TGTGCCAGCAGCTTGGGGGAAACTAATGGCTACACCTTC TRBV11-2 . TRBJ1-2 . 13
CASSLTRTSGRAAGELFF TGTGCCAGCAGCCTAACGAGGACTAGCGGGAGGGCCGCCGGGGAGCTGTTTTTT TRBV5-6 once TRBJ2-2 TRBD2 18
CASSVVLTSGNSYEQYF TGTGCCAGTAGTGTAGTACTGACTAGCGGGAACTCCTACGAGCAGTACTTC TRBV19 . TRBJ2-7 TRBD2 17
CASSLQGNQPQHF TGTGCCAGCAGTCTACAAGGAAATCAGCCCCAGCATTTT TRBV6-6 . TRBJ1-5 . 13
CASSWDSNQPQHF TGTGCCAGCAGCTGGGACAGCAATCAGCCCCAGCATTTT TRBV5-4 . TRBJ1-5 . 13
CASRRPNRWDNEQFF TGTGCCAGCAGACGCCCGAATCGGTGGGACAATGAGCAGTTCTTC TRBV6-5 . TRBJ2-1 . 15
CASSPRDRASGRTGELFF TGTGCCAGCAGCCCCCGGGACAGGGCGTCGGGAAGGACCGGGGAGCTGTTTTTT TRBV7-9 . TRBJ2-2 TRBD1 18
CASSESLAGADTQYF TGTGCCAGCAGTGAATCTCTAGCGGGAGCAGATACGCAGTATTTT TRBV6-1 . TRBJ2-3 TRBD2 15
CATSSLGPYGGRYEQYF TGTGCCACCAGTAGCCTTGGCCCTTACGGCGGGAGGTACGAGCAGTACTTC TRBV15 . TRBJ2-7 TRBD2 17
CASSATGTGENYGYTF TGTGCCAGCAGCGCAACCGGGACAGGGGAGAACTATGGCTACACCTTC TRBV11-2 . TRBJ1-2 TRBD1 16
CSLDREEAFF TGCAGCCTGGATAGGGAAGAAGCTTTCTTT TRBV29-1 . TRBJ1-1 . 10
CASSTGVVATNEKLFF TGTGCCAGCAGCACAGGGGTCGTGGCAACTAATGAAAAACTGTTTTTT TRBV5-4 once TRBJ1-4 TRBD1 16
CASSPPTYEQYF TGTGCCAGCTCACCACCAACGTACGAGCAGTACTTC TRBV18 . TRBJ2-7 . 12
CASSLAQGRETQYF TGTGCCAGCAGCTTAGCTCAGGGGAGGGAGACCCAGTACTTC TRBV7-9 . TRBJ2-5 . 14
CASSSRLRGRMGEQFF TGTGCCAGCAGCTCGAGGCTGAGAGGGCGAATGGGTGAGCAGTTCTTC TRBV11-3 . TRBJ2-1 . 16
CASSHTGTGKMNTEAFF TGCGCCAGCAGCCATACCGGGACAGGTAAAATGAACACTGAAGCTTTCTTT TRBV4-1 once TRBJ1-1 TRBD1 17
CASSKGTVAEKLFF TGTGCCAGCAGCAAAGGGACAGTAGCTGAAAAACTGTTTTTT TRBV21-1 . TRBJ1-4 . 14
CASSHCRDKLHNEQFF TGTGCCAGCAGTCACTGCCGGGACAAACTCCACAATGAGCAGTTCTTC TRBV6-7 . TRBJ2-1 . 16
CASSLTTTHYEQYF TGTGCCAGCAGCTTAACAACTACCCACTACGAGCAGTACTTC TRBV7-9 once TRBJ2-7 . 14
CASSILANEVSANTGELFF TGTGCCAGTAGTATATTAGCCAACGAGGTTTCGGCGAACACCGGGGAGCTGTTTTTT TRBV19 . TRBJ2-2 . 19
CASSIPGRHHEQYF TGTGCCAGTAGTATACCGGGCAGGCACCACGAGCAGTACTTC TRBV19 . TRBJ2-7 . 14
CASSLDGYNEQFF TGTGCCAGCAGCCTTGACGGATACAATGAGCAGTTCTTC TRBV7-9 . TRBJ2-1 . 13
CASSLGTRAGKYEQYF TGTGCCAGCAGCTTAGGCACTCGGGCTGGGAAATACGAGCAGTACTTC TRBV7-9 . TRBJ2-7 . 16
CASSFDSFKTEAFF TGTGCCAGCAGCTTTGACAGCTTTAAGACTGAAGCTTTCTTT TRBV5-6 . TRBJ1-1 . 14
CASSLGGFSYEQYF TGTGCCAGCAGCTTGGGCGGATTCTCCTACGAGCAGTACTTC TRBV5-4 . TRBJ2-7 . 14
CASSESTGLYSGNTIYF TGTGCCAGCAGTGAATCGACAGGACTGTACTCTGGAAACACCATATATTTT TRBV25-1 . TRBJ1-3 . 17
CASSLQGHNEKLFF TGTGCCAGCAGCCTTCAGGGGCATAATGAAAAACTGTTTTTT TRBV27 . TRBJ1-4 . 14
CASTPLGTDMAPREKLFF TGCGCCAGCACTCCCCTGGGGACGGACATGGCCCCTAGGGAAAAACTGTTTTTT TRBV5-1 . TRBJ1-4 . 18
CASTQSGVANYNEQFF TGTGCCAGCACCCAAAGTGGGGTGGCTAATTACAATGAGCAGTTCTTC TRBV11-2 . TRBJ2-1 . 16
CASSVEGGYTLSTDTQYF TGTGCCAGCAGCGTAGAAGGGGGCTATACACTAAGCACAGATACGCAGTATTTT TRBV9 . TRBJ2-3 TRBD1 18
CASSPVWGDPNYGYTF TGTGCCAGCTCCCCCGTTTGGGGGGATCCTAACTATGGCTACACCTTC TRBV28 . TRBJ1-2 . 16
CASSFDSYEQYF TGTGCCAGCAGCTTCGACAGCTACGAGCAGTACTTC TRBV5-6 once TRBJ2-7 . 12
CASSRPGGNTEAFF TGTGCCAGCAGCCGCCCGGGGGGGAACACTGAAGCTTTCTTT TRBV5-4 . TRBJ1-1 . 14
CASSIDRGHDGELFF TGTGCCAGTAGTATCGACAGGGGGCATGACGGGGAGCTGTTTTTT TRBV19 . TRBJ2-2 TRBD1 15
CASSVEGRSYNEQFF TGTGCCAGCAGCGTAGAGGGTCGGTCCTACAATGAGCAGTTCTTC TRBV9 . TRBJ2-1 . 15
CATETGGASYGYTF TGTGCCACGGAGACAGGGGGCGCCAGCTATGGCTACACCTTC TRBV2 . TRBJ1-2 TRBD1 14
CASSLGVSVRDEQFF TGTGCCAGCAGTTTGGGGGTCTCGGTGCGGGATGAGCAGTTCTTC TRBV27 once TRBJ2-1 . 15
CASRFSVTDTQYF TGTGCCAGCAGGTTTAGTGTCACAGATACGCAGTATTTT TRBV2 . TRBJ2-3 . 13
CASSLAPGTGLAGEQFF TGTGCCAGCAGCCTCGCGCCCGGGACAGGACTAGCGGGAGAGCAGTTCTTC TRBV7-3 . TRBJ2-1 TRBD2 17
CASSLHSVLSSYEQYF TGTGCCAGCAGCTTGCATTCAGTCCTCAGCTCCTACGAGCAGTACTTC TRBV5-6 . TRBJ2-7 . 16
CASSFPGQSQIETQYF TGTGCCAGCAGCTTCCCAGGACAGTCCCAAATAGAGACCCAGTACTTC TRBV5-6 . TRBJ2-5 . 16
CASSRPTGVGTDTQYF TGTGCCAGCAGCAGACCGACGGGAGTAGGCACAGATACGCAGTATTTT TRBV14 once TRBJ2-3 . 16
CASSIGVNEQFF TGTGCCAGTAGTATTGGAGTCAATGAGCAGTTCTTC TRBV19 . TRBJ2-1 . 12